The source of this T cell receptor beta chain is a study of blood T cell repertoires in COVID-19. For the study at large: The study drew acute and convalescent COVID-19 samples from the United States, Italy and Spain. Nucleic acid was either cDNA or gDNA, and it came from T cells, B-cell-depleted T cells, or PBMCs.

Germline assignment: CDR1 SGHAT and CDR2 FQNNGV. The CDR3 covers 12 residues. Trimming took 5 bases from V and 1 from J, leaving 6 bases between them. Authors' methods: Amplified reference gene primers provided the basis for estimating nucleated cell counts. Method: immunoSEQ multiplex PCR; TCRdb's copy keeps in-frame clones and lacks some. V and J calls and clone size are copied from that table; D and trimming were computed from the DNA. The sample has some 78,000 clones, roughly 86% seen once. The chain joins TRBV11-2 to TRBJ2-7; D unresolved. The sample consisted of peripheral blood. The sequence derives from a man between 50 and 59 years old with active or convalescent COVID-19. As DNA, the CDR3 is TGTGCCAGCAGCCCGCAGTCCTACGAGCAGTACTTC. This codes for CASSPQSYEQYF.